Detailed here is one T cell receptor (beta chain). Antigen unknown. This sample stems from a study of cytomegalovirus exposure and HLA in healthy donors. The V gene's germline CDR1 is SGHRS and CDR2 YFSETQ. The CDR3 sequence is 14 residues long. V lost 6 bases, J lost 7 bases, and 17 bases lay in between. Study conclusions and caveats: Most TCRs appeared rarely, but some public TCRs recurred in many donors.

Only in-frame clones appear in the TCRdb table, and some are missing; sequencing was by immunoSEQ multiplex PCR. The data contain approximately 82,000 clones, about 95% of them singletons. This rearrangement joins TRBV5-1 to TRBJ2-1, with D perhaps matching TRBD2 (5 bases). Sequencing used PBMCs. This TCR came from a woman under 30 in good health and CMV-seronegative. The CDR3 sequence is CASKVAEPGNEQFF. The CDR3 nucleotides read TGCGCCAGCAAGGTTGCGGAGCCGGGGAATGAGCAGTTCTTC.